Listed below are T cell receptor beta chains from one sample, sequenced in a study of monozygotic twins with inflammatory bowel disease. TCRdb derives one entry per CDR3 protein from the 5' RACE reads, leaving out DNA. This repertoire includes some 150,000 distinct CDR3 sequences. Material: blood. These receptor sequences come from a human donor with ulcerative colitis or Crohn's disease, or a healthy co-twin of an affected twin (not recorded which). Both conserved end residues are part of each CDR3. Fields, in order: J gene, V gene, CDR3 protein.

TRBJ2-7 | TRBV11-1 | CASSSLPYEQYF
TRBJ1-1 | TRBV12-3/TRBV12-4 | CASSPRVGNTEAFF
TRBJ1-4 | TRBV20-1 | CSAEARAGDEKLFF
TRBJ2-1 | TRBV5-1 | CASSAPPLIEQFF
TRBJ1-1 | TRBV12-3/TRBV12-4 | CASGGRRLSTEAFF
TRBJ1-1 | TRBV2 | CASSEAGGTGTNEAFF
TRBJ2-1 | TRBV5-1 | CASSAGPWSSYNEQFF
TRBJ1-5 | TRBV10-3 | CAISELGGGYQPQHF
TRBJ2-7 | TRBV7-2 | CASSLRAGGLPYEQYF
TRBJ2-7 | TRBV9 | CASSVVGDFYEQYF
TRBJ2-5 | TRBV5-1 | CASSASGLAGEETQYF
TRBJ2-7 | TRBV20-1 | CSARGHLPGDYEQYF
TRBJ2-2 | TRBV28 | CASSAGQAPGELFF
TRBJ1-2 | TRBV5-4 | CASSFEANYGYTF
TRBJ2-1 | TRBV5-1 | CASSLDPNGNEQFF
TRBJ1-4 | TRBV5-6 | CASRSVGEKLFF
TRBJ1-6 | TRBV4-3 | CASSPRDSRYNSPLHF
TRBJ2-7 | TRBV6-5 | CASTGPFYEQYF
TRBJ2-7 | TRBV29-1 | CSVPGPGVEQYF
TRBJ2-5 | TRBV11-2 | CASSFRSSGGLKTQYF
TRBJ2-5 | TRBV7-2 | CASSLRGPPPQETQYF
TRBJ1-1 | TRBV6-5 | CATSTNMNTEAFF
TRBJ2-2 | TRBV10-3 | CAISDSWGENTGELFF
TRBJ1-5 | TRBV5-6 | CASSRRDRGYNQPQHF
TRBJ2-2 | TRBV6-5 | CASSSLNTGELFF
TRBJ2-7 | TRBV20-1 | CSAIGGRRAYEQYF
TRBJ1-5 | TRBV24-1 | CATINRDGNQLQHF
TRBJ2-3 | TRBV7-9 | CASSLGSLSTDTQYF